This passage covers 2 T cell receptor beta chains from one sample sequenced in a study of blood T cell repertoires in COVID-19. TCRdb keeps only in-frame clones here, not all; method: immunoSEQ multiplex PCR. The table shows around 260,000 clones, with around four fifths occurring only once. Sequencing was performed on peripheral blood. These receptors originate from a man aged 60 to 69 with acute or convalescent COVID-19.

This sequence joins TRBV2 and TRBJ1-5; D unclear. The CDR3 is made up of 13 amino acids. V was pared by 7 bases and J by 3 bases, with 10 bases between. Germline lookup yields CDR1 SNHLY and CDR2 FYNNEI. The CDR3: CASNTENNQPQHF. The CDR3, as DNA: TGTGCCAGCAATACAGAAAACAATCAGCCCCAGCATTTT.

This chain links TRBV5-1 with TRBJ2-1, with TRBD2 matching 10 bases. Germline V gives CDR1 SGHRS, CDR2 YFSETQ. The CDR3 extends over 17 amino acids. V lost 2 bases and J lost 0; bases outside the gene matches: 5. In nucleotides, the CDR3 is TGCGCCAGCAGCTTATTTAGCGGGGGGAGCTCCTACAATGAGCAGTTCTTC. Its protein product is CASSLFSGGSSYNEQFF.